A single sample gave rise to the 26 T cell receptor beta chains below, sequenced in a study of blood T cell repertoires in COVID-19. The assay was immunoSEQ multiplex PCR, and TCRdb's table has in-frame clones only and misses some. This table holds about 130,000 clones, roughly four fifths found once. The sequencing input was peripheral blood. All receptors derive from a woman aged 55-69 years with acute or convalescent COVID-19.

The sample holds a few counts of this clone. This chain uses TRBV15 with TRBJ1-2; 9 nucleotides align to TRBD1. Germline assignment: CDR1 LNHNV and CDR2 YYDKDF (reference sequence). The CDR3 runs 14 residues. V shed 4 bases and J 10 bases; nucleotides not matched to a gene: 10. The chain's CDR3 is CATSKGQGLGAYTF. As DNA, the CDR3 is TGTGCCACCAGCAAGGGACAGGGACTAGGGGCCTACACCTTC. Full variable domain (missing parts from reference TRBV15 and TRBJ1-2): DAMVIQNPRYQVTQFGKPVTLSCSQTLNHNVMYWYQQKSSQAPKLLFHYYDKDFNNEADTPDNFQSRRPNTSFCFLDIRSPGLGDTAMYLCATSKGQGLGAYTFGSGTRLTVV.

V and J are TRBV27 and TRBJ2-7; tentatively, D is TRBD1 (6 bases). Germline V lookup: CDR1 MNHEY, CDR2 SMNVEV (reference sequence). The CDR3 totals 10 residues. V was shortened by 8 bases and J by 11 bases, with 13 bases between the two germline ends. CDR3 sequence reads: CASQGGMEYF. CDR3 bases: TGTGCCAGCCAAGGGGGAATGGAGTACTTC.

V usage is TRBV27 and J usage is TRBJ1-1, with 10 nucleotides matching TRBD1. Germline V gives CDR1 MNHEY, CDR2 SMNVEV (reference sequence). The CDR3 is 15 amino acids. The ends lost 4 bases at V and 5 bases at J; junction bases unmatched: 7. DNA for the CDR3: TGTGCCAGCAGTTCATACGGGACAGGGGAAACTGAAGCTTTCTTT. Its protein product is CASSSYGTGETEAFF.

V is TRBV19 and J is TRBJ2-3, with 7 positions matching TRBD1. CDR1 is LNHDA, CDR2 SQIVND, per germline (reference sequence). J lost 2 bases, V lost 6 bases, and 14 bases had no gene match. This CDR3 region has 17 residues. Written as DNA, the CDR3 is TGTGCCAGTAGCAAACAACGGGGACAGAGAACCACAGATACGCAGTATTTT. Its translation is CASSKQRGQRTTDTQYF.

The chain carries TRBV29-1 and TRBJ2-7; a weak D match, TRBD2 (5 bases). Trimming pared 6 bases from V and 1 base from J, leaving 10 bases between. Looked up from germline, CDR1 is SQVTM and CDR2 is ANQGSEA. The CDR3 extends over 12 amino acids. The CDR3 DNA reads TGCAGCGTAGGAAGCGGATCCTACGAGCAGTACTTC. Translated, it gives CSVGSGSYEQYF.

Worth noting for this clone: Other nucleotide sequences in the sample specify the same CDR3. The chain combines TRBV9 with TRBJ2-6; no reliable D call. CDR1 and CDR2 from the germline V gene are SGDLS and YYNGEE. The length of the CDR3 is 15 residues. Trimming stripped 0 bases from V and 1 base from J, with 5 bases between. The CDR3 sequence: CASSVGASGANVLTF. DNA of the CDR3: TGTGCCAGCAGCGTAGGGGCGTCTGGGGCCAACGTCCTGACTTTC.

This clone was seen just once. Other DNA sequences in this specimen translate into the identical CDR3. The J gene is TRBJ1-2, the V gene TRBV4-2; TRBD1 is a possible D gene (5 bases). Between the trimmed V and J ends, which lost 1 base and 7 bases, there was a span of 19 bases. The CDR3 consists of 16 residues. The germline V gene has CDR1 LGHNA and CDR2 YNFKEQ. The CDR3 spells CASSQVTGTGGSGYTF. The CDR3 DNA sequence: TGTGCCAGCAGCCAAGTCACCGGGACGGGGGGAAGTGGCTACACCTTC.

The rearrangement joins TRBV24-1 to TRBJ2-3; 11 nucleotides align to TRBD2. This CDR3 has 17 residues. Germline CDR1 is KGHDR and CDR2 is SFDVKD. Trimming removed 4 bases from V and 2 bases from J; junction bases left unmatched: 7. The CDR3 spells CATSESGTSGLTDTQYF. CDR3 DNA: TGTGCCACCAGTGAATCCGGGACTAGCGGTCTCACAGATACGCAGTATTTT.

This chain links TRBV13 with TRBJ2-7; D is unresolved. CDR3 length: 14 residues. CDR1 is PRHDT and CDR2 is FYEKMQ in the germline V gene (reference sequence). Deletions cut 4 bases from V and 0 bases from J, with 10 bases between. CDR3: CASSSRRSSYEQYF. CDR3 DNA sequence: TGTGCCAGCAGCTCCCGTAGAAGCTCCTACGAGCAGTACTTC.

The chain couples TRBV4-1 to TRBJ1-1; D may be TRBD1 (6 bases). Trimming cost V 7 bases and J 1 base, with 16 bases left between them. CDR3 length: 15 amino acids. The germline gives CDR1 MGHRA, CDR2 YSYEKL. Written as DNA, the CDR3 is TGCGCCAGCACCTTGGGGGCGACGAGGAACACTGAAGCTTTCTTT. Its translation is CASTLGATRNTEAFF.

The rearrangement uses TRBV29-1 and TRBJ2-7; 10 nucleotides agree with TRBD1. Unmatched junction bases numbered 4, after V lost 1 base and J lost 1 base. Looked up from germline, CDR1 is SQVTM and CDR2 is ANQGSEA. CDR3 size: 15 residues. This CDR3 reads CSVEAPDRGSYEQYF. The CDR3 region has the DNA TGCAGCGTTGAAGCCCCGGACAGGGGGTCCTACGAGCAGTACTTC.

This chain joins TRBV7-2 and TRBJ1-3; D not certain. This CDR3 region has 14 residues. CDR1 and CDR2 from the germline V gene are SGHTA and FQGNSA. V was trimmed by 6 bases and J by 0 bases, leaving 9 bases between them. Here the CDR3 DNA reads TGTGCCAGCAGACCAGGCCTCTCTGGAAACACCATATATTTT. Translated: CASRPGLSGNTIYF.

V and J are TRBV24-1 and TRBJ1-1; tentatively, D is TRBD1 (5 bases). From germline, CDR1 is KGHDR and CDR2 SFDVKD. Trimming took 3 bases from V and 5 from J, leaving 30 bases between them. The CDR3 runs to 20 residues. This CDR3 reads CATSDHRQTPRVELETEAFF. CDR3 sequence (DNA): TGTGCCACCAGTGATCATAGACAGACTCCACGGGTGGAACTCGAGACTGAAGCTTTCTTT.

The gene calls are TRBV6-5 and TRBJ1-2; D is perhaps TRBD1 (6 bases). The CDR3 has 13 amino acids. V was trimmed by 6 bases and J by 8 bases, leaving 16 bases between them. Germline V gene sequence: CDR1 MNHEY, CDR2 SVGAGI. The CDR3 region has the DNA TGTGCCAGCAGCCGCCGGGACAAAGAAGGCTACACCTTC. Protein product: CASSRRDKEGYTF.

The chain has TRBV7-2 and TRBJ2-7; D not resolved. V was cut by 5 bases and J by 6 bases, with 11 bases left in between. Germline V gene data show CDR1 as SGHTA and CDR2 as FQGNSA. The CDR3 is made up of 12 amino acids. The CDR3 reads CASSPNTGEQYF. The CDR3 DNA is TGTGCCAGCAGCCCGAATACCGGCGAGCAGTACTTC.

This chain joins TRBV9 and TRBJ2-1; TRBD2 matches 12 bases. Trimming at V came to 0 bases and at J to 3 bases, leaving 1 base not matched to a gene. The CDR3 has 16 residues. CDR1 and CDR2 (germline): SGDLS, YYNGEE. This CDR3 is CASSVALAGGYNEQFF. The CDR3 coding sequence is TGTGCCAGCAGCGTAGCACTAGCGGGGGGCTACAATGAGCAGTTCTTC.

The chain is built from TRBV6-1 and TRBJ1-2; D unclear. V was pared by 3 bases and J by 4 bases, with 12 bases between. The germline V gene encodes CDR1 MNHNS and CDR2 SASEGT. The CDR3 sequence is 14 residues long. The CDR3 nucleotides are TGTGCCAGCAGTGAGATCCGAGTTACCTATGGCTACACCTTC. Amino acid sequence: CASSEIRVTYGYTF.

Written as DNA, the CDR3 is TGTGCCAGCAGCCGACGGCTCGGGATGTATGGCTACACCTTC. Translating it yields CASSRRLGMYGYTF. This sequence joins TRBV3-1 (or the pseudogene TRBV3-2) and TRBJ1-2; no reliable D call. This CDR3 region has 14 residues. Germline CDR1 reads LGHDT; CDR2 reads YNNKEL (reference sequence). V was pared by 4 bases and J by 5 bases, with 14 bases between.

This chain links TRBV27 with TRBJ2-6; no reliable D call. Germline V gives CDR1 MNHEY, CDR2 SMNVEV (reference sequence). This CDR3 has 15 amino acids. The germline V and J ends were trimmed by 5 bases and 0 bases, with 8 bases remaining between them. The CDR3 DNA reads as TGTGCCAGCAGTCCCGGGTACTCTGGGGCCAACGTCCTGACTTTC. Amino acid sequence: CASSPGYSGANVLTF.

The chain has TRBV2 and TRBJ1-5; D unclear. This CDR3 is 15 amino acids long. Germline CDR1 SNHLY, CDR2 FYNNEI. V lost 3 bases, J lost 1 base, and 10 bases lay in between. The CDR3 region has the DNA TGTGCCAGCAGTGACAGAGGAATAAGCAATCAGCCCCAGCATTTT. Translating gives CASSDRGISNQPQHF.

There are a few counts of this clone. The rearrangement uses TRBV7-3 and TRBJ2-2; TRBD1 might be the D (6 bases). V was cut by 5 bases and J by 2 bases, with 15 bases left in between. The CDR3 totals 16 residues. The germline CDR1 and CDR2 sequences are SGHTA and FQGTGA. As DNA, the CDR3 is TGTGCCAGCAGCCTTAGGCCGGGACATAACACCGGGGAGCTGTTTTTT. Its protein product is CASSLRPGHNTGELFF.

This clone has just a few counts. The chain links TRBV7-3 to TRBJ2-3; possibly TRBD2 for D (6 bases). The CDR3 has 16 amino acids. V gave up 5 bases and J gave up 2 bases, with 17 bases separating them. Germline assignment: CDR1 SGHTA and CDR2 FQGTGA. The CDR3 DNA reads as TGTGCCAGCAGCCCCCAACCGGGACTGCTCACAGATACGCAGTATTTT. It codes for CASSPQPGLLTDTQYF.

J is TRBJ1-6 and V is TRBV11-2, with 9 bases aligning to TRBD1. V dropped 5 bases and J dropped 7; count of bases not matched to a gene: 15. The CDR3 runs 18 residues. Germline assignment: CDR1 SGHAT and CDR2 FQNNGV. CDR3 protein: CASSGRDRVRQENSPLHF. CDR3 bases: TGTGCCAGCAGCGGCCGGGACAGGGTACGGCAGGAGAATTCACCCCTCCACTTT.

This CDR3 is CASSLGGLAGKYEQYF. CDR3 bases: TGTGCCAGCAGCTTAGGGGGTCTAGCGGGGAAGTACGAGCAGTACTTC. The chain couples TRBV7-9 to TRBJ2-7; 9 bases agree with TRBD2. The CDR3 totals 16 residues. V gave up 1 base and J gave up 4 bases; unmatched junction bases: 8. Germline loops: CDR1 SEHNR, CDR2 FQNEAQ (reference sequence).

The rearrangement links TRBV5-6 to TRBJ1-2, with 10 bases that match TRBD1. CDR1 and CDR2 from the germline V gene are SGHDT and YYEEEE. V was clipped by 4 bases and J by 2 bases; unmatched bases: 8. The length of the CDR3 is 16 residues. In DNA, the CDR3 is TGTGCCAGCAGCGAGGGACAGGGGAGACCAAACTATGGCTACACCTTC. It translates to CASSEGQGRPNYGYTF.

The chain recombines TRBV7-2 with TRBJ1-4; a weak D match, TRBD1 (5 bases). CDR1 and CDR2 (germline): SGHTA, FQGNSA. V shed 2 bases and J shed 8 bases, with 12 bases lying between them. CDR3 length: 14 amino acids. CDR3 region: CASSLRGGEEKLFF. DNA for the CDR3: TGTGCCAGCAGCTTAAGGGGAGGAGAAGAAAAACTGTTTTTT. The full variable domain, in which reference TRBV7-2 and TRBJ1-4 provide the parts outside the CDR3, is GAGVSQSPSNKVTEKGKDVELRCDPISGHTALYWYRQSLGQGLEFLIYFQGNSAPDKSGLPSDRFSAERTGGSVSTLTIQRTQQEDSAVYLCASSLRGGEEKLFFGSGTQLSVL.